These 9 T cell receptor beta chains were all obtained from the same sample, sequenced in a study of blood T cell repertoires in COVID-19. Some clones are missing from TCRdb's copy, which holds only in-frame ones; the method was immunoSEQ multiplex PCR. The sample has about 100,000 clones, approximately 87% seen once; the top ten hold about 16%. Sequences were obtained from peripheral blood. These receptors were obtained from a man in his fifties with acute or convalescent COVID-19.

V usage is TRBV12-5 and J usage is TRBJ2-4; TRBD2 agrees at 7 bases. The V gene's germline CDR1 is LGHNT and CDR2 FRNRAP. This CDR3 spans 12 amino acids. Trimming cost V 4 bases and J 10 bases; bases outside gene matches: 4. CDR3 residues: CASGSRGGIQYF. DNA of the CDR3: TGTGCTAGTGGTTCCCGGGGAGGGATTCAGTACTTC.

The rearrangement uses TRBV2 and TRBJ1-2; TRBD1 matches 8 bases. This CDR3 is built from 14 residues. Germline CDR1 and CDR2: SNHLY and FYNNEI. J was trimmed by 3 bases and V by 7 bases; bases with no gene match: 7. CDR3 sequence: CASTNRGGDYGYTF. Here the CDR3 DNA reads TGTGCCAGCACCAACAGGGGGGGAGACTATGGCTACACCTTC. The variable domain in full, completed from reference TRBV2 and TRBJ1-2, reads EPEVTQTPSHQVTQMGQEVILRCVPISNHLYFYWYRQILGQKVEFLVSFYNNEISEKSEIFDDQFSVERPDGSNFTLKIRSTKLEDSAMYFCASTNRGGDYGYTFGSGTRLTVV.

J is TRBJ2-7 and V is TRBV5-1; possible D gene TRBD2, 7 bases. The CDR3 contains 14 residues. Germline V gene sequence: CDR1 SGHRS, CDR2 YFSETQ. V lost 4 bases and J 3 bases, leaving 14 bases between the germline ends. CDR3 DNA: TGCGCCAGCAGCGGGGGGGCAGGAAACTACGAGCAGTACTTC. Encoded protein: CASSGGAGNYEQYF.

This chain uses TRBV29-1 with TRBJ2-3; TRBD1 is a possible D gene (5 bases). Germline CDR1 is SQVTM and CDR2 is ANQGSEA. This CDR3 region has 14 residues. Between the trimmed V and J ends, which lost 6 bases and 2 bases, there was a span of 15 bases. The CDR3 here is CSVAQGSPTDTQYF. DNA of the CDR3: TGCAGCGTCGCTCAGGGATCTCCCACAGATACGCAGTATTTT.

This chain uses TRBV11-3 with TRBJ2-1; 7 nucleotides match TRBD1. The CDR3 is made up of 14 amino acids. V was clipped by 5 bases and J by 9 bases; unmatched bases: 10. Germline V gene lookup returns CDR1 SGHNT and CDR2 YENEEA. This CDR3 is CASSRQKGGGEQFF. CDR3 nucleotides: TGTGCCAGCAGCCGCCAGAAAGGGGGCGGTGAGCAGTTCTTC.

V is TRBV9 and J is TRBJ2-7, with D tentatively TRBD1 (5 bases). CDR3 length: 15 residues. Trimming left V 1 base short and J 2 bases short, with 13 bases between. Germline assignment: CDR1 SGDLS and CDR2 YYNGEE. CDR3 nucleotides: TGTGCCAGCAGCGTAACAGGAGACACGACCTACGAGCAGTACTTC. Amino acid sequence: CASSVTGDTTYEQYF. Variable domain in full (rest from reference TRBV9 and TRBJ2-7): DSGVTQTPKHLITATGQRVTLRCSPRSGDLSVYWYQQSLDQGLQFLIQYYNGEERAKGNILERFSAQQFPDLHSELNLSSLELGDSALYFCASSVTGDTTYEQYFGPGTRLTVT.

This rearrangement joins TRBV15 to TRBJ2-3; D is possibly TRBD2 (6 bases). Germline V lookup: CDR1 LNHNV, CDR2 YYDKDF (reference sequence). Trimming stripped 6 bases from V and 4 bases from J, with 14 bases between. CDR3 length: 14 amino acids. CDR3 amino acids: CATRDGRGADTQYF. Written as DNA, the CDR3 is TGTGCCACCAGGGACGGGAGAGGGGCAGATACGCAGTATTTT.

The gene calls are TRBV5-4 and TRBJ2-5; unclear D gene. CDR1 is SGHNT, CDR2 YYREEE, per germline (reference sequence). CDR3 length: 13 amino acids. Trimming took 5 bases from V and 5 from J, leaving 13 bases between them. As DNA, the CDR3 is TGTGCCAGCAGTCCAGGTCCGGCGGAGACCCAGTACTTC. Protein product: CASSPGPAETQYF.

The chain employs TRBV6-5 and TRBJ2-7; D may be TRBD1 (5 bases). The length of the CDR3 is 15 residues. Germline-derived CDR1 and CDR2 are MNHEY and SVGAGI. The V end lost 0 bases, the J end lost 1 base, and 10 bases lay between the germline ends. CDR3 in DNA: TGTGCCAGCAGTTACTCCGGGTCAGGGTCCTACGAGCAGTACTTC. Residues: CASSYSGSGSYEQYF.